This record looks at one TCR beta chain sequence and its context. Methods used by the authors: Researchers report that nucleated cell counts were estimated from reference gene primer amplification. Some clones are missing from TCRdb's copy, which holds only in-frame ones; the method was immunoSEQ multiplex PCR. From that table come the V and J calls and clone size; the DNA was used to work out D and trimming. Of approximately 150,000 clones in the sample, approximately 88% are singletons; the top ten hold under 5%. The data derive from a study of blood T cell repertoires in COVID-19. The V and J ends lost 9 bases and 0 bases respectively, with 12 bases between them. CDR1 is LNHDA, CDR2 SQIVND, per germline (reference sequence). CDR3 length: 14 residues.

The chain is built from TRBV19 and TRBJ1-5, with D perhaps matching TRBD1 (5 bases). The receptor was isolated from a woman aged 55-69 years who had recovered from COVID-19. Source material: peripheral blood. CDR3 sequence reads: CASDRDNSNQPQHF. The CDR3 DNA reads TGTGCCAGCGACAGAGATAATAGCAATCAGCCCCAGCATTTT. Combining the CDR3 with reference TRBV19 and TRBJ1-5 gives the whole variable domain DGGITQSPKYLFRKEGQNVTLSCEQNLNHDAMYWYRQDPGQGLRLIYYSQIVNDFQKGDIAEGYSVSREKKESFPLTVTSAQKNPTAFYLCASDRDNSNQPQHFGDGTRLSIL.